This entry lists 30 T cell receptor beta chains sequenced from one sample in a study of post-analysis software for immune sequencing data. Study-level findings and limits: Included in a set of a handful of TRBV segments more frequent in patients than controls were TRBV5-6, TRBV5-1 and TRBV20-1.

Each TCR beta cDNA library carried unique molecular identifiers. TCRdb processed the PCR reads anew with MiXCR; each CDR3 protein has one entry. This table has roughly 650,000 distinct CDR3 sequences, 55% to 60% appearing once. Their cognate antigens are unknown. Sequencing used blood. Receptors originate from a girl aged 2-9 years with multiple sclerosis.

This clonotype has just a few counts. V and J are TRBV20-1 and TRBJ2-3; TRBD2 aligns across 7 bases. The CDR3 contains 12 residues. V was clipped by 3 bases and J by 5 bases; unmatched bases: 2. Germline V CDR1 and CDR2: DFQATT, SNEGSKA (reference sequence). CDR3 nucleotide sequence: TGCAGTGCTAGGGGGGAGGGAGATACGCAGTATTTT. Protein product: CSARGEGDTQYF.

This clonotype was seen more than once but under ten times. CDR3 in amino acids: CASSEGRANTGELFF. In nucleotides, the CDR3 is TGTGCCAGCAGTGAGGGGAGAGCGAACACCGGGGAGCTGTTTTTT. The V gene is TRBV2, the J gene TRBJ2-2; perhaps TRBD2 as D (5 bases). Germline V gives CDR1 SNHLY, CDR2 FYNNEI. With 3 bases removed from V and 0 bases from J, the gap between germline ends came to 8 bases. The CDR3 is 15 residues long.

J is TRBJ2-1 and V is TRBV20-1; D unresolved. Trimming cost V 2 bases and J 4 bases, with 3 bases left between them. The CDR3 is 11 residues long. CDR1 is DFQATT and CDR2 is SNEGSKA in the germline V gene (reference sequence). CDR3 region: CSARQYNEQFF. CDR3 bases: TGCAGTGCTAGACAATACAATGAGCAGTTCTTC.

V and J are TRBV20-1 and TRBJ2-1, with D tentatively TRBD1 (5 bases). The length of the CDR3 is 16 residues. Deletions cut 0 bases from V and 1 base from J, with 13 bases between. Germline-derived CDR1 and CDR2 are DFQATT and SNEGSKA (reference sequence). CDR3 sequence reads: CSAREKGIWSYNEQFF. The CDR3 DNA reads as TGCAGTGCTAGAGAGAAGGGGATCTGGTCCTACAATGAGCAGTTCTTC.

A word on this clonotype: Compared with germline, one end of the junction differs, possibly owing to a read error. The CDR3 DNA reads TGTGCCAGCAGCTTAGCGCAGGGGGATACGCAGTATTTT. Translating gives CASSLAQGDTQYF. The chain has TRBV5-1 and TRBJ2-3; D may be TRBD1 (6 bases). Germline V gene lookup returns CDR1 SGHRS and CDR2 YFSETQ. The CDR3 has 13 residues.

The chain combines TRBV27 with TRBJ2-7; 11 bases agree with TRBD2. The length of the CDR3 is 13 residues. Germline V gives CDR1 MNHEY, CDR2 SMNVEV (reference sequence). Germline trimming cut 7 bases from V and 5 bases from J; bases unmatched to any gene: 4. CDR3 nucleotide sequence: TGTGCCAGCAAGCTAGCGGGAGGCCACGAGCAGTACTTC. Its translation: CASKLAGGHEQYF.

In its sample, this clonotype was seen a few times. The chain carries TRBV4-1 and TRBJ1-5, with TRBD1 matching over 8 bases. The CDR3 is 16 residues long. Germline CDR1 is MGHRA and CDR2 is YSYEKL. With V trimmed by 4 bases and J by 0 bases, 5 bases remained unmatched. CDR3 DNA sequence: TGCGCCAGCAGCCCGCGGACAGGGTATAGCAATCAGCCCCAGCATTTT. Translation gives CASSPRTGYSNQPQHF.

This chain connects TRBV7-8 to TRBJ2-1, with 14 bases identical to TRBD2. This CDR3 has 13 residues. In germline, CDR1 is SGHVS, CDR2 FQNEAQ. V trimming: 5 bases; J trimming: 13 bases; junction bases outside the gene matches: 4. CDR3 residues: CASSLTSGRVQFF. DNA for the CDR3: TGTGCCAGCAGCCTGACTAGCGGGAGGGTTCAGTTCTTC.

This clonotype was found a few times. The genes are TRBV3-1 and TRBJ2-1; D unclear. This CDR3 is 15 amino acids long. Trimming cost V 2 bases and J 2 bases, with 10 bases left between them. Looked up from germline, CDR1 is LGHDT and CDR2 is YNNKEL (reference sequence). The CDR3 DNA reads TGTGCCAGCAGCCAAAGTCACGGCCCCTACAATGAGCAGTTCTTC. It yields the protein CASSQSHGPYNEQFF.

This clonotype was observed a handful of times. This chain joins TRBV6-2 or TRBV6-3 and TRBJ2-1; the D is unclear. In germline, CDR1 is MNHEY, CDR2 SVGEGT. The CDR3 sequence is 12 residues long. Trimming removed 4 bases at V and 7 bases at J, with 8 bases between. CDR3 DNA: TGTGCCAGCAGTTTAGAAGATAATGAGCAGTTCTTC. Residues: CASSLEDNEQFF.

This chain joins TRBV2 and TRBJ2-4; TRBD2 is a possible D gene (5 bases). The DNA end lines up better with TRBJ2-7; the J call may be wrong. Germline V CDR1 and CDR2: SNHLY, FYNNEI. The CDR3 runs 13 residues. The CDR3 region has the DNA TGTGCCACCACACCGGGAAGAGCCTACGAGCAGTACTTC. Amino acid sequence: CATTPGRAYEQYF.

CDR3 residues: CASSYRLADTQYF. In nucleotides, the CDR3 is TGTGCCAGCAGTTACCGACTTGCAGATACGCAGTATTTT. V is TRBV6-2 or TRBV6-3 and J is TRBJ2-3; D gene uncertain. This CDR3 is 13 amino acids long. The V end lost 2 bases, the J end lost 4 bases, and 7 bases lay between the germline ends. Germline V lookup: CDR1 MNHEY, CDR2 SVGEGT.

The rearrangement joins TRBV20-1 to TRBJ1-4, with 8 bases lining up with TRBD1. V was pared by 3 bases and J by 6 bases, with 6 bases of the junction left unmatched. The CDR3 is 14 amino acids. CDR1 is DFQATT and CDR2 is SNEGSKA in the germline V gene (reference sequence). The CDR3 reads CSARGTGRDEKLFF. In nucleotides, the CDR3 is TGCAGTGCTAGGGGGACAGGACGGGATGAAAAACTGTTTTTT.

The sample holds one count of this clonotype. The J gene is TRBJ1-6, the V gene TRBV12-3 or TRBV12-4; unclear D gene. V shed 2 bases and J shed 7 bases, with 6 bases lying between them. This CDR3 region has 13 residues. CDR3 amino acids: CASSLNANSPLHF. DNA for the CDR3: TGTGCCAGCAGTTTAAACGCAAATTCACCCCTCCACTTT.

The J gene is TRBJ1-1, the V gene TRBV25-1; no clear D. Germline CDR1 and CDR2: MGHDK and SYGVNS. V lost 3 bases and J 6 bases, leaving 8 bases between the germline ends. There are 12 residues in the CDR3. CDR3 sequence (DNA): TGTGCCAGCAGTGATCGGGGAGCTGAAGCTTTCTTT. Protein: CASSDRGAEAFF.

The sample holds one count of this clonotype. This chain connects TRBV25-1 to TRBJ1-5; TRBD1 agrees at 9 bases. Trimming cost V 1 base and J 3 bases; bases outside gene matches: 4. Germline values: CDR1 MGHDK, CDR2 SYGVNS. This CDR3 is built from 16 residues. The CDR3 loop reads CASSESGQGFNQPQHF. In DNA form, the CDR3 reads TGTGCCAGCAGTGAATCGGGACAGGGCTTCAATCAGCCCCAGCATTTT.

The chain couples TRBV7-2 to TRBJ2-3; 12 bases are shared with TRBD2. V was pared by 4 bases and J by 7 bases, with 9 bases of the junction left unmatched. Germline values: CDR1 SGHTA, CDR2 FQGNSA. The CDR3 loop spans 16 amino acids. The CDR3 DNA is TGTGCCAGCAGCTCTCCTAGCGGGGGGGCTGGTAATACGCAGTATTTT. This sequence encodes CASSSPSGGAGNTQYF.

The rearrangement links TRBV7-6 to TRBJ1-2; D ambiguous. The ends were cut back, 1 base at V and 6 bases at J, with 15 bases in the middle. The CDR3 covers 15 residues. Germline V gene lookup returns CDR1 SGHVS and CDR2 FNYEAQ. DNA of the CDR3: TGTGCCAGCAGCTTAGGAGGGCTTCAGCCCCATGGCTACACCTTC. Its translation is CASSLGGLQPHGYTF.

CDR3 nucleotides: TGTGCCAGCAGTTTCGAACCCGCAGGTGGCTACACCTTC. This sequence encodes CASSFEPAGGYTF. This chain connects TRBV27 to TRBJ1-2, with D unclear. CDR1 is MNHEY, CDR2 SMNVEV, per germline (reference sequence). There are 13 residues in the CDR3. The ends were cut back, 3 bases at V and 7 bases at J, with 12 bases in the middle.

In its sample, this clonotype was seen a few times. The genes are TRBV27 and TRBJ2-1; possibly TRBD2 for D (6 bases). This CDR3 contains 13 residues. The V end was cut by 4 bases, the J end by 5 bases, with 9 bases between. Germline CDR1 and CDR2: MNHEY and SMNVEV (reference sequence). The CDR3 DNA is TGTGCCAGCAGTTGGGGGGAGAACAATGAGCAGTTCTTC. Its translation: CASSWGENNEQFF.

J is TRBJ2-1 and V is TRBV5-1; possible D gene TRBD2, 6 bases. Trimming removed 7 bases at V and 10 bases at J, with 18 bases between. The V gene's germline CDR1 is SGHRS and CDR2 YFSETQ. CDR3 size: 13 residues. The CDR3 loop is CASWRDGWREQFF. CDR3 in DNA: TGCGCCAGCTGGAGGGACGGCTGGCGGGAGCAGTTCTTC. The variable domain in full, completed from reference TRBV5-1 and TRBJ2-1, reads KAGVTQTPRYLIKTRGQQVTLSCSPISGHRSVSWYQQTPGQGLQFLFEYFSETQRNKGNFPGRFSGRQFSNSRSEMNVSTLELGDSALYLCASWRDGWREQFFGPGTRLTVL.

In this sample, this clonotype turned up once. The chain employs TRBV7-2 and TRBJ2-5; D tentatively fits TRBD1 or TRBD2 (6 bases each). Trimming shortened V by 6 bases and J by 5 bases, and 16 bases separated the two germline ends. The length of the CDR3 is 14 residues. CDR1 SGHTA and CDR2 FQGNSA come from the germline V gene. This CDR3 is CASSPRFGGETQYF. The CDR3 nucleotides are TGTGCCAGCAGTCCACGCTTCGGGGGCGAGACCCAGTACTTC.

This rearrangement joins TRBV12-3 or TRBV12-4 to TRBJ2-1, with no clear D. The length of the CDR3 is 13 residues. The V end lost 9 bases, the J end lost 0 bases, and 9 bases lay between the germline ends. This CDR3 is CASMGYSYNEQFF. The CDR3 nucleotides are TGTGCCAGTATGGGGTACTCCTACAATGAGCAGTTCTTC.

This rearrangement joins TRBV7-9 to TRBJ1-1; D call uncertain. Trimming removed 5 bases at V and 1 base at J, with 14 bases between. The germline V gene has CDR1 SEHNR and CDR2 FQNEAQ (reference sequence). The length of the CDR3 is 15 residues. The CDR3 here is CASSLDLGPNTEAFF. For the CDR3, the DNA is TGTGCCAGCAGCCTGGACCTGGGCCCGAACACTGAAGCTTTCTTT.

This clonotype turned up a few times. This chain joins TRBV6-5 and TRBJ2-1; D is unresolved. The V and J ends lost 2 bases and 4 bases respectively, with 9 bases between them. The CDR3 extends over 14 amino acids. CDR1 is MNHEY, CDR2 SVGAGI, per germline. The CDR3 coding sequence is TGTGCCAGCAGTTACGCGCAGGTATACAATGAGCAGTTCTTC. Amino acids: CASSYAQVYNEQFF.

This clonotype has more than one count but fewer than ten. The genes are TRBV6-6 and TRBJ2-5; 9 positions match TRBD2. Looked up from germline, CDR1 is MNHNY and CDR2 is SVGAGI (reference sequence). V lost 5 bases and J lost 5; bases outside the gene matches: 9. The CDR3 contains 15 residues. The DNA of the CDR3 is TGTGCCAGCAGTCAGAGGCGGGGGGGCGTGGAGACCCAGTACTTC. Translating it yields CASSQRRGGVETQYF.

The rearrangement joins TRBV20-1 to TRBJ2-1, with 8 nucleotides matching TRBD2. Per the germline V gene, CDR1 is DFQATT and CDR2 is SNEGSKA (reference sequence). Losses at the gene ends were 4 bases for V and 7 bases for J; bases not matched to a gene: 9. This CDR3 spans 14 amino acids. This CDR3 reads CSATTGGGRNEQFF. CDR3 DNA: TGCAGTGCTACCACAGGCGGGGGGCGGAATGAGCAGTTCTTC.

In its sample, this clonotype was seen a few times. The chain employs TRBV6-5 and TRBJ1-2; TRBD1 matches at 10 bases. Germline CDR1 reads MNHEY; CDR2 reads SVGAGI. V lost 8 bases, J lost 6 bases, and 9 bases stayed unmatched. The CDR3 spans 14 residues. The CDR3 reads CASGRQGAQNGYTF. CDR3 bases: TGTGCCAGCGGAAGACAGGGGGCGCAGAATGGCTACACCTTC.

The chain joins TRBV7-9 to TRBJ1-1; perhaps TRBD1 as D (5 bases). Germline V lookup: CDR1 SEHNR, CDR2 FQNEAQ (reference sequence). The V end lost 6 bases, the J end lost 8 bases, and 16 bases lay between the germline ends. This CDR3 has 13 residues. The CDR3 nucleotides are TGTGCCAGCAGGGTTGGGGCCGACAGAGAAGCTTTCTTT. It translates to CASRVGADREAFF.

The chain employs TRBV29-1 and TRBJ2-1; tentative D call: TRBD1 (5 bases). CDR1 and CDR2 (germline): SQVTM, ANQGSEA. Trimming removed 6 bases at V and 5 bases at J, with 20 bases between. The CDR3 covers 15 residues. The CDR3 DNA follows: TGCAGCGTATCCAGGGCCGAGACAGAGAACAATGAGCAGTTCTTC. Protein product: CSVSRAETENNEQFF.